This T cell receptor beta chain was found in a study of CXCR3-negative and CXCR3-positive naive CD8 T cells (dated by TCRdb to about 2019). Study-wide context: About 135 million TRB reads were obtained in total, roughly 1.5 +/- 0.3 million reads per library. The diversity and physicochemical repertoire analyses included some 11 donors pooled from two independent experiments. The TRBV-TRBJ cluster analysis covered naive subsets from a handful of donors and memory cells from 3 donors.

About this clonotype: It lacks a known antigen.

Sequenced using a NextSeq 550. The Human TCR Profiling Kit (MiLaboratory) was used to make UMI-labeled 5' RACE TRB cDNA libraries. cDNA synthesis used the entire amount of extracted RNA, and PCR amplification then used the entire amount of cDNA produced. Libraries were prepared in parallel with an identical number of PCR cycles. As for how the authors treated the data: MIGEC and MiXCR extracted about 50,000 +/- 10,000 unique UMI-labeled TRB cDNA molecules per library, requiring at least two reads per UMI. An average of about 40,000 +/- 10,000 functional in-frame TRB CDR3 nucleotide clonotypes without stop codons was found per library. After downsampling to 5000 UMI-labeled TRB molecules per sample, diversity metrics such as normalized Shannon-Wiener and Chao1 were calculated in VDJtools. Clonotype-size-weighted physicochemical properties of the central five CDR3 residues (interaction energy, strength, volume and Kidera factor 4) were computed in VDJtools. With the reads reprocessed by TCRdb, a single entry stands for each CDR3 protein sequence and no DNA is reported. These V and J calls rely on TCRdb rather than the paper's analysis. The sample's clone listing holds 4,500 to 6,500 distinct CDR3 sequences. The top ten clones comprise less than 2.5% of the sample.

For each CD8+ T cell subset, flow sorting was done in triplicate, and around 300,000 cells per subset went directly into RLT lysis buffer. Naive CD8+ T cells were defined stringently as CD45RO-CCR7+CD27+CD95- to exclude memory contaminants. Standard density gradient centrifugation was used to isolate peripheral blood mononuclear cells from buffy coats. A FACSAria III was used to flow-sort naive CXCR3-negative and CXCR3-positive CD8+ T cells. Total RNA was extracted from sorted cells using an RNeasy Mini Kit. The cysteine opens and the phenylalanine closes a CDR3 of 13 amino acids. The entry carries no DNA sequence. According to the germline V gene (reference sequence), CDR1 reads MNHNY and CDR2 reads SVGAGI. What the work shows at the level of the full study, not this receptor alone: Similar TRBV-TRBJ usage was shown by naive CXCR3-negative and CXCR3-positive cells from the same donor, whereas distinct patterns were shown by memory cells. Repertoire diversity was comparably high in both naive subsets but much lower in memory CD8+ T cells. Because CXCR3 expression was partially decreased after cryopreservation, freshly isolated PBMCs were used for most assays. Compared with CXCR3-negative naive cells, CXCR3-positive naive cells had TRB CDR3s with higher hydrophobicity (lower Kidera factor 4), lower energy, and higher strength and volume indices. Because surface CD5, which is linked to self-reactivity in mice, was comparable between the naive subsets, TCR interaction strength was also inferred from TRB CDR3 physicochemical properties.

This TCR came from a human donor in good health. Some clones in this sample may be carry-over from other donors' samples. Sequencing was carried out using naive CXCR3+ CD8+ T cells from blood. The sample's cell subset or site label, in plain terms: CD45RO-CCR7+CD27+CD95- naive CD8+ T cells expressing CXCR3 (TNR3+). In this chain, TRBV6-6 is recombined with TRBJ2-7; TCRdb's D call, TRBD2, is unchecked because there is no DNA. The CDR3 is CASSYTEGYEQYF.